This is a list of T cell receptor beta chains from one sample in a study of T cell changes during pregnancy in multiple sclerosis. Some clones are missing from TCRdb's copy, which holds only in-frame ones; the method was immunoSEQ multiplex PCR. The sample contains over 25,000 clones, 90% of which appear only once. Sequences were derived from CD4+ T cells from peripheral blood mononuclear cells, sampled in the second trimester of pregnancy. The source of these receptors is a female donor in good health, enrolled as a control in a pregnancy study. The CDR3 runs from the conserved cysteine through the conserved F or W. Fields, in order: CDR3 length, V gene, J gene, CDR3 protein.

16,TRBV2,TRBJ2-5,CASSALAGGYGETQYF
14,TRBV29-1,TRBJ1-2,CSVVSDRANYGYTF
14,TRBV7-2,TRBJ1-5,CASSLGQRDQPQHF
15,TRBV25-1,TRBJ1-2,CASSDSGTVFYGYTF
14,TRBV30,TRBJ1-4,CAWSVQGQGGKLFF
13,TRBV11-3,TRBJ1-1,CASSQGVQIEAFF
16,TRBV15,TRBJ2-3,CATSRDRGGSTDTQYF
15,TRBV19,TRBJ1-2,CASSNPGGTNYGYTF
17,TRBV5-4,TRBJ2-2,CASSLGLAGGPTRELFF
18,TRBV5-5,TRBJ1-5,CASSLAPGQFFSNQPQHF
12,TRBV30,TRBJ1-2,CAWTRDTYGYTF
15,TRBV19,TRBJ1-1,CASSLQGPWGTEAFF
13,TRBV7-2,TRBJ2-7,CASSPGWEGEQYF
14,TRBV25-1,TRBJ1-4,CASSPQGSYEKLFF
16,TRBV30,TRBJ1-3,CAWSAGHPNSGNTIYF
14,TRBV27,TRBJ1-1,CASTSDRGNTEAFF
17,TRBV7-6,TRBJ2-3,CASSSDLLAGGSDTQYF
13,TRBV19,TRBJ1-3,CASSRQGKDTIYF
14,TRBV18,TRBJ2-3,CASSVAGVTDTQYF
15,TRBV15,TRBJ1-5,CATSRGGQGNQPQHF
12,TRBV2,TRBJ1-1,CASSFRDTEAFF
14,TRBV7-9,TRBJ1-1,CASSSTGGDTEAFF
15,TRBV5-1,TRBJ1-3,CASSPGAGGPDTIYF